These T cell receptor beta chains were read from a single sample in a study of regulatory T cells. Clones were sequenced by immunoSEQ multiplex PCR, and TCRdb holds only the in-frame ones, with some missing. This repertoire shows some 38,000 clones, about 88% found once; its top ten account for approximately 2.4%. Sequences were obtained from conventional CD4+ T cells sorted from blood. The receptors originated from a person under 35 with CD3G deficiency. The CDR3 runs from the conserved cysteine through the conserved F or W. D genes are given only for firm matches. The size field is filled for only some rows; it gives once, few, many or a size class.

>TRBD1|TRBJ1-4|once|TRBV6-6|13
TGTGCCAGCAGTTACCGGGACAGTGAAAAACTGTTTTTT
CASSYRDSEKLFF
>-|TRBJ2-7|-|TRBV23-1|12
TGCGCCAGCAGTCGACTCCCCTACGAGCAGTACTTC
CASSRLPYEQYF
>-|TRBJ2-2|-|TRBV10-2|13
TGCGCCAGCAGTGGGCAGGCCCCCGGGGAGCCGTTTTTT
CASSGQAPGEPFF
>-|TRBJ2-7|-|TRBV7-8|15
TGTGCCAGCAGCTTAGGGGTAGCATCCAGGGGCGAGCAGTACTTC
CASSLGVASRGEQYF
>-|TRBJ2-3|-|TRBV5-1|14
TGCGCCAGCAGACTACAGGGAGGCCCAGATACGCAGTATTTT
CASRLQGGPDTQYF
>TRBD1|TRBJ2-3|-|TRBV28|12
TGTGCCAGCAGTTTCGACAGGGGGCGCCTTAATTTT
CASSFDRGRLNF
>-|TRBJ1-1|-|TRBV28|12
TGTGCCTCTCGATCCGGGAACACTGAAGCTTTCTTT
CASRSGNTEAFF
>-|TRBJ2-5|-|TRBV20-1|11
TGCAGTGCTAGTGGTCAAGAGACCCAGTACTTC
CSASGQETQYF
>TRBD1|TRBJ1-1|-|TRBV11-2|13
TGTGCCAGCAGCTTGGACAGGGACACTGAAGCTTTCTTT
CASSLDRDTEAFF
>TRBD2|TRBJ2-7|once|TRBV6-6|13
TGTGCCAGCCGAGCGGGAGGGGTCGACGAGCAGTACTTC
CASRAGGVDEQYF
>TRBD1|TRBJ2-5|-|TRBV5-1|14
TGCGCCAGCAGTCCCGGGACAGGGAGAGAGACCCAGTACTTC
CASSPGTGRETQYF
>-|TRBJ2-7|-|TRBV20-1|11
TGCAGTGTTACCCAGGGAAACGAGCAGTACTTC
CSVTQGNEQYF
>TRBD1|TRBJ2-7|-|TRBV5-1|13
TGCGCCAGCAGCTTGGGGACAGGGGGCGAGCAGTACTTC
CASSLGTGGEQYF
>-|TRBJ2-7|-|TRBV7-9|14
TGTGTCAGCAGCTCTGGAGGGCCTCAGGGCGAGCAGTACTTC
CVSSSGGPQGEQYF
>TRBD1|TRBJ1-2|-|TRBV28|14
TGTGCCAGCAGTTTGGGACAGGGTAACTATGGCTACACCTTC
CASSLGQGNYGYTF
>TRBD1|TRBJ1-5|-|TRBV28|15
TGTGCCAGCAGCAGGGGGGGACATTTCAGTCAGCCCCAGCATTTT
CASSRGGHFSQPQHF
>-|TRBJ2-3|-|TRBV18|16
TGTGCCAGCTCACCTCAACTAGCAGTCAGCACAGATACGCAGTATTTT
CASSPQLAVSTDTQYF
>-|TRBJ2-7|-|TRBV11-2|12
TGTGCCAGCAGCCCCAGCGGTCGCGAGCAGTACTTC
CASSPSGREQYF
>TRBD2|TRBJ2-5|-|TRBV5-1|16
TGCGCCAGCAGCTCCGGGGAGCGGGGAGCGGGGGAGACCCAGTACTTC
CASSSGERGAGETQYF
>-|TRBJ2-7|once|TRBV6-6|13
TGTGCCAGCAGCACAGGGAGCTCCTACGAGCAGTACTTC
CASSTGSSYEQYF
>TRBD1|TRBJ2-1|-|TRBV7-9|13
TGTGCCAGCAGCCGACAGGGGCCCAATGAGCAGTTCTTC
CASSRQGPNEQFF
>-|TRBJ2-7|-|TRBV6-1|12
TGTGCCAGCATATCGGAGGGTTACGAGCAGTACTTC
CASISEGYEQYF
>-|TRBJ1-2|-|TRBV28|13
TGTGCCAGCGGGGGACTGACTAACTATGGCTACACCTTC
CASGGLTNYGYTF
>TRBD1|TRBJ1-5|-|TRBV10-2|13
TGCGCCAGCAGTGAACAGGGGCTTCAGCCCCAGCATTTT
CASSEQGLQPQHF
>-|TRBJ1-5|-|TRBV19|16
TGTGCCAGTAGTATAGCCGCAGGGAGCAGCAATCAGCCCCAGCATTTT
CASSIAAGSSNQPQHF
>-|TRBJ2-6|-|TRBV6-1|14
TGTGCCAGCAGTGAAGACTGGGGGGCCAACGTCCTGACTTTC
CASSEDWGANVLTF
>-|TRBJ2-7|-|TRBV5-1|14
TGCGCCAGCAGCTTCGACAGGCCATTCTACGAGCAGTACTTC
CASSFDRPFYEQYF
>-|TRBJ2-2|-|TRBV19|14
TGTGCCAGTAGTAGGGGAGTCGACACCGGGGAGCTGTTTTTT
CASSRGVDTGELFF
>-|TRBJ2-7|-|TRBV10-3|14
TGTGCCATCAGTGCTGGACGGGGAGCCTACGAGCAGTACTTC
CAISAGRGAYEQYF
>-|TRBJ2-1|-|TRBV19|17
TGTGCCAGTAGTATCAACCTCGGCTTACGGAGGTCCCATGAGCAGTTCTTC
CASSINLGLRRSHEQFF
>TRBD1|TRBJ2-7|-|TRBV10-3|13
TGTGCCATCAGTGAGTCGGACAGGGGGAAGCAGTACTTC
CAISESDRGKQYF
>TRBD2|TRBJ2-1|-|TRBV28|14
TGTGCCAGCACTAGCGGGCCTTCCTACAATGAGCAGTTCTTC
CASTSGPSYNEQFF
>TRBD1|TRBJ1-2|-|TRBV6-1|15
TGTGCCAGCAGCCTCCTCGGGGGACAGAACTATGGCTACACCTTC
CASSLLGGQNYGYTF
>-|TRBJ2-7|-|TRBV11-2|13
TGTGCCAGCAGCTTTGGACTCCTCTACGAGCAGTACTTC
CASSFGLLYEQYF
>-|TRBJ2-2|-|TRBV9|15
TGTGCCAGCAGCGTAGGGGGCGGACACACCGGGGAGCTGTTTTTT
CASSVGGGHTGELFF
>-|TRBJ2-6|-|TRBV6-6|15
TGTGCCAGCAGTACCGGGCCCTCTGGGGCCAACGTCCTGACTTTC
CASSTGPSGANVLTF
>-|TRBJ2-7|-|TRBV6-1|13
TGTGCCAGCAGTGTAGTGCCCGGTTACGAGCAGTACTTC
CASSVVPGYEQYF
>TRBD2|TRBJ2-4|-|TRBV28|15
TGTGCCAGCAGTTCCCCGGGAGGGGGGAAGTACATTCAGTACTTC
CASSSPGGGKYIQYF
>-|TRBJ2-7|-|TRBV7-9|14
TGTGCCAGCAGCCCGCGACAGGGAGGTTCCGAGCAGTACTTC
CASSPRQGGSEQYF
>-|TRBJ2-7|once|TRBV28|15
TGTGCCAGCAGTTTATGGGCCAGGGGGGCCAACGAGCAGTACTTC
CASSLWARGANEQYF
>-|TRBJ1-2|-|TRBV6-1|14
TGTGCCAGCAGCGCCGGGACAAACAAACCTGGCTACACCTTC
CASSAGTNKPGYTF
>-|TRBJ2-2|-|TRBV7-9|15
TGTGCCAGCAGCTTAGCCAGGGTGGTGACCGGGGAGCTGTTTTTT
CASSLARVVTGELFF
>-|TRBJ2-2|-|TRBV28|12
TGTGCCAGCAGTTTCAACACCGGGGAGCTGTTTTTT
CASSFNTGELFF
>-|TRBJ1-2|once|TRBV6-1|13
TGTGCCAGCAGAAGGGAAAATCGCTATGGCTACACCTTC
CASRRENRYGYTF
>-|TRBJ1-5|once|TRBV6-1|13
TGTGCCAGCTCAACAGGGCTGAGTCTGCCCCAGCATTTT
CASSTGLSLPQHF
>TRBD1|TRBJ1-5|-|TRBV6-1|13
TGTGCCAGCAGAAGCACAGGGGATCAGCCCCAGCATTTT
CASRSTGDQPQHF
>-|TRBJ1-2|once|TRBV18|13
TGTGCCAGCTCAGAATGGGGGACCTATGGCTACACCTTC
CASSEWGTYGYTF
>TRBD2|TRBJ2-5|-|TRBV5-1|15
TGCGCCAGCAGCTTCCAGGGAGCGGGGGGAGAGACCCAGTACTTC
CASSFQGAGGETQYF
>-|TRBJ2-1|-|TRBV19|15
TGTGCCAGTAGTCGAACAGGACGATTTTACAATGAGCAGTTCTTC
CASSRTGRFYNEQFF
>-|TRBJ2-1|-|TRBV19|12
TGTGCCAGTAGTAAACCAGCTGGTGAGCAGTTCTTC
CASSKPAGEQFF
>TRBD1|TRBJ2-7|-|TRBV11-2|15
TGTGCCAGCAGCTTAGGACAGGGGACCCCCTACGAGCAGTACTTC
CASSLGQGTPYEQYF
>-|TRBJ2-5|-|TRBV11-2|12
TGTGCCAGCAGCCTCCCCCGGGAGACCCAGTACTTC
CASSLPRETQYF
>TRBD2|TRBJ2-1|-|TRBV6-1|14
TGTGCCAGCAGTTGGGCGGGGGGTCCGTCAGAGCAGTTCTTC
CASSWAGGPSEQFF
>TRBD2|TRBJ2-3|-|TRBV6-9|16
TGTGCCAGCAGCCTACTAGCGGGGGTTCCCACAGATACGCAGTATTTT
CASSLLAGVPTDTQYF
>TRBD2|TRBJ2-1|once|TRBV6-6|14
TGTGCCAGCAGTTCACTAGCGGCCTACAATGAGCAGTTCTTC
CASSSLAAYNEQFF
>TRBD1|TRBJ2-7|-|TRBV5-1|13
TGCGCCAGCAGCTCAAACAGGGGTCTCGAGCAGTACTTC
CASSSNRGLEQYF
>-|TRBJ1-5|-|TRBV28|16
TGTGCCAGCAGCCCCCGACGGGCGGTACGCAATCAGCCCCAGCATTTT
CASSPRRAVRNQPQHF
>-|TRBJ2-2|-|TRBV5-1|20
TGCGCCAGCAGCTTGGCCGGGTTCCCCTACCGGGAGAACAACGCCGGGGAGCTGTTTTTT
CASSLAGFPYRENNAGELFF
>-|TRBJ2-5|-|TRBV5-3|13
TGTGCCAGAAGCTTGCCCAGCCAAGAGACCCAGTACTTC
CARSLPSQETQYF